The 29 T cell receptor beta chains in this list originate from one sample, sequenced in a study of T cell clonality in common variable immunodeficiency (dated by TCRdb to about 2015). Library construction relied on the immunoSEQ multiplex PCR assay. Not all clones reach the TCRdb copy of this immuneACCESS table, which keeps in-frame sequences only. Checked studies attribute under half of the gap to unresolved V genes and leave the rest unexplained. This sample has 50,000 to 55,000 clones in the table, none counted a single time. The ten top clones hold about 1.8% of the sample. The material sequenced was peripheral blood mononuclear cells. Receptors were obtained from a person aged 18-69 years in good health.

This clone was observed at least ten times. The read halts 3 residues ahead of the CDR3 end, with the missing end drawn from the germline J gene. The chain uses TRBV19 and TRBJ2-1; the match to TRBD1 covers 7 bases. The ends lost 5 bases at V and 3 bases at J; junction bases unmatched: 4. Germline V CDR1 and CDR2: LNHDA, SQIVND (reference sequence). The CDR3 extends over 14 amino acids. The CDR3: CASSPGQVYNEQFF. CDR3 DNA, as far as it was read: TGTGCCAGTAGTCCAGGACAGGTCTACAATGAG.

This clone has a count of ten or more. The sequenced fragment ends 3 residues before the CDR3 boundary, so the rest is inferred from the germline J gene. This sequence joins TRBV20-1 and TRBJ1-5, with 8 bases aligning to TRBD1. Germline values: CDR1 DFQATT, CDR2 SNEGSKA (reference sequence). Trimming removed 7 bases from V and 0 bases from J; junction bases left unmatched: 5. The CDR3 sequence is 14 residues long. CDR3 bases read: TGCAGTGTTAGGACAGGGTATAGCAATCAGCCC. Protein product: CSVRTGYSNQP. The complete CDR3 sequence is CSVRTGYSNQPQHF.

The CDR3 loop is CSARGQSNQPQHF. Partial CDR3 DNA: TGCAGTGCTAGGGGACAAAGCAATCAGCCC. The gene calls are TRBV20-1 and TRBJ1-5; D is perhaps TRBD1 (6 bases). The CDR3 end falls 3 residues outside the read, so it is completed with the germline J gene. Germline CDR1 DFQATT, CDR2 SNEGSKA (reference sequence). This CDR3 region has 13 residues. Deletions cut 3 bases from V and 1 base from J, with 7 bases between.

This clone came up many times. The read ends 3 residues early relative to the CDR3; the germline J gene fills the gap. The genes are TRBV19 and TRBJ2-6; 7 bases match TRBD1. Germline V gives CDR1 LNHDA, CDR2 SQIVND (reference sequence). After removal of 6 bases from V and 0 bases from J, the junction contained 8 bases not matched to a gene. The CDR3 runs to 17 residues. CDR3 bases read: TGTGCCAGTAGCTATTTTTCAGGGGGCTCTGGGGCCAACGTC. It specifies CASSYFSGGSGANV. The entire CDR3 protein reads CASSYFSGGSGANVLTF. The entire variable domain, with the rest obtained from reference TRBV19 and TRBJ2-6, is as follows: DGGITQSPKYLFRKEGQNVTLSCEQNLNHDAMYWYRQDPGQGLRLIYYSQIVNDFQKGDIAEGYSVSREKKESFPLTVTSAQKNPTAFYLCASSYFSGGSGANVLTFGAGSRLTVL.

This clone was detected ten times or more. The sequence runs out 3 residues before the end of the CDR3; the remainder is reconstructed from the germline J gene. The genes are TRBV12-3 or TRBV12-4 and TRBJ1-1; D is undetermined. V was trimmed by 6 bases and J by 4 bases, leaving 6 bases between them. The CDR3 runs to 11 residues. CDR3: CASSPGTEAFF. The sequenced CDR3 bases are TGTGCCAGCAGCCCGGGCACTGAA.

The table lists this clone with many counts. The read halts 3 residues ahead of the CDR3 end, with the missing end drawn from the germline J gene. The chain uses TRBV18 and TRBJ2-7, with D uncertain. The germline gives CDR1 KGHSH, CDR2 LQKENI. This CDR3 is built from 11 residues. Trimming cost V 6 bases and J 4 bases, with 7 bases left between them. The CDR3 sequence is CASSGDYEQYF. The DNA read from the CDR3 is TGTGCCAGCTCGGGCGATTACGAG.

This clone has at least ten counts. The DNA ends 3 residues before the CDR3 does, and the rest of the CDR3 is filled in from the germline J gene. V gene TRBV4-2 combines with J gene TRBJ2-3, with 10 bases lining up with TRBD2. The CDR3 runs 17 residues. CDR1 and CDR2 from the germline V gene are LGHNA and YNFKEQ. Trimming removed 4 bases from V and 6 bases from J; junction bases left unmatched: 13. Here the CDR3 reads CASSPKTSGAPGDTQYF. Partial CDR3 DNA: TGTGCCAGCAGCCCGAAAACTAGCGGGGCTCCCGGCGATACG.

Ten or more counts support this clone. Mismatch with germline at one junction end may stem from a read error. Incomplete CDR3 DNA: TGCAGTGCTGGAGACAAGAACACCGGGGAG. It is translated as CSAGDKNTGE. The entire CDR3 protein reads CSAGDKNTGELFF. The gene calls are TRBV20-1 and TRBJ2-2; D call uncertain. Read sequence stops 3 residues before the CDR3 end, and the germline J gene provides the missing end. This CDR3 is built from 13 residues. Germline CDR1 is DFQATT and CDR2 is SNEGSKA (reference sequence).

This clone has just a few counts. The read gets to within 3 residues of the CDR3 end, and the germline J gene fills in the rest. This chain links TRBV2 with TRBJ1-3; perhaps TRBD1 as D (5 bases). Germline V gene sequence: CDR1 SNHLY, CDR2 FYNNEI. Trimming removed 8 bases from V and 0 bases from J, with 14 bases in between. The CDR3 has 15 amino acids. The part of the CDR3 DNA that was read is TGTGCCAGCGTCGAGCGGGGGTACTCTGGAAACACC. This translates into CASVERGYSGNT. The complete CDR3 reads CASVERGYSGNTIYF.

In its sample, this clone was seen many times. The read ends 3 residues shy of where the CDR3 ends; the end is completed using the germline J gene. This chain joins TRBV6-1 and TRBJ2-3, with 7 bases identical to TRBD2. Trimming took 3 bases from V and 2 from J; bases not matched to a gene: 5. The CDR3 consists of 15 residues. CDR1 MNHNS and CDR2 SASEGT come from the germline V gene. This chain's CDR3 is CASSEAGTTTDTQYF. CDR3 bases read: TGTGCCAGCAGTGAGGCTGGGACTACCACAGATACG.

This clone occurred many times. The read stops 3 residues short of the end of the CDR3; the missing end is completed from the germline J gene. V is TRBV12-5 and J is TRBJ2-5; the match to TRBD1 covers 11 bases. Trimming cost V 1 base and J 5 bases; bases outside gene matches: 15. The CDR3 covers 19 residues. The V gene's germline CDR1 is LGHNT and CDR2 FRNRAP. The CDR3 DNA, read in part, is TGTGCTAGTGGTTTGGACAAATGGGGGGGACAGGGGGAGAGGGAGACC. As protein: CASGLDKWGGQGERET. The whole CDR3 sequence is CASGLDKWGGQGERETQYF.

This clone was seen repeatedly, ten times or more. Sequencing ends 3 residues short of the CDR3 end; the germline J gene provides the rest. The chain uses TRBV19 and TRBJ2-1; 8 positions agree with TRBD2. The CDR3 runs to 17 residues. The junction had 6 bases not matched to a gene; V was cut back by 0 bases and J by 2 bases. Germline CDR1 is LNHDA and CDR2 is SQIVND (reference sequence). Partial CDR3 DNA: TGTGCCAGTAGTATAGATTTACTAGCGGAACCCTACAATGAG. Its translation: CASSIDLLAEPYNE. The whole CDR3 region reads CASSIDLLAEPYNEQFF. Full variable domain (remainder filled in from reference TRBV19 and TRBJ2-1): DGGITQSPKYLFRKEGQNVTLSCEQNLNHDAMYWYRQDPGQGLRLIYYSQIVNDFQKGDIAEGYSVSREKKESFPLTVTSAQKNPTAFYLCASSIDLLAEPYNEQFFGPGTRLTVL.

This clone came up many times. The read is 3 residues too short to cover the CDR3 end, so that end is filled in from the germline J gene. The rearrangement links TRBV7-3 to TRBJ2-1; D perhaps matches TRBD1 (5 bases). Trimming shortened V by 1 base and J by 0 bases, and 7 bases separated the two germline ends. This CDR3 has 15 residues. Per germline, CDR1 SGHTA and CDR2 FQGTGA. The covered CDR3 bases are TGTGCCAGCAGCTTAAGTCAGGGCTCCTACAATGAG. Translation: CASSLSQGSYNE. The whole CDR3 protein is CASSLSQGSYNEQFF.

The sample holds a few counts of this clone. A read error may account for a junction end that differs from germline. The read ends 3 residues early relative to the CDR3; the germline J gene fills the gap. The chain uses TRBV6-2 or TRBV6-3 and TRBJ2-3; 9 bases map to TRBD2. This CDR3 region has 15 residues. Germline CDR1 is MNHEY and CDR2 is SVGEGT. The CDR3 protein is CASSYPGTSRDTQYF. The covered CDR3 bases are TGTGCCAGCAGTTACCCCGGGACTAGCAGAGATACG.

This clone was counted at least ten times. The observed sequence ends 3 residues before the CDR3 terminus, with the missing tail filled in from the germline J gene. V and J are TRBV30 and TRBJ2-2, with TRBD1 matching over 9 bases. The CDR3 consists of 14 residues. Germline loops: CDR1 GTSNPN, CDR2 SVGIG (reference sequence). The CDR3 reads CAWSRGQGNEKLFF. The covered CDR3 bases are TGTGCCTGGAGTAGGGGACAGGGTAATGAAAAG.

This clone was seen ten or more times. The read ends 3 residues before the CDR3 terminus; that terminus is restored from the germline J gene. The chain employs TRBV29-1 and TRBJ1-1, with D possibly matching TRBD1 (6 bases). CDR1 is SQVTM, CDR2 ANQGSEA, per germline. Trimming left V 7 bases short and J 5 bases short, with 20 bases between. There are 14 residues in the CDR3. CDR3 protein: CSGGKGDLGTEAFF. The covered CDR3 bases are TGCAGCGGGGGGAAGGGGGATTTGGGGACTGAA.

On this clone: The sequenced fragment ends 3 residues before the CDR3 boundary, so the rest is inferred from the germline J gene. The chain joins TRBV5-1 to TRBJ2-3; 9 bases line up with TRBD2. The CDR3 runs 14 residues. Germline V gene data show CDR1 as SGHRS and CDR2 as YFSETQ. This CDR3 is CATSRRGGGDTQYF. The part of the CDR3 DNA that was read is TGCGCAACCTCCAGGCGGGGGGGCGGGGATACG. The variable domain in full, completed from reference TRBV5-1 and TRBJ2-3, reads KAGVTQTPRYLIKTRGQQVTLSCSPISGHRSVSWYQQTPGQGLQFLFEYFSETQRNKGNFPGRFSGRQFSNSRSEMNVSTLELGDSALYLCATSRRGGGDTQYFGPGTRLTVL.

About this clone: The observed sequence ends 3 residues before the CDR3 terminus, with the missing tail filled in from the germline J gene. V and J are TRBV7-9 and TRBJ2-3; possibly TRBD1 or TRBD2 for D (5 bases each). CDR1 is SEHNR, CDR2 FQNEAQ, per germline (reference sequence). This CDR3 contains 15 residues. The CDR3 loop reads CASSEGFGEVQPQYF. The DNA read from the CDR3 is TGTGCCAGCAGCGAGGGGTTTGGGGAAGTTCAGCCG.

This clone was counted at least ten times. Read sequence stops 3 residues before the CDR3 end, and the germline J gene provides the missing end. The chain combines TRBV29-1 with TRBJ2-7, with D possibly being TRBD1 (5 bases). CDR3 length: 13 amino acids. The germline V gene has CDR1 SQVTM and CDR2 ANQGSEA. V dropped 7 bases and J dropped 0 bases, with 13 bases sitting between them. This chain's CDR3 is CSAQARSSYEQYF. The sequenced CDR3 bases are TGCAGCGCACAGGCGAGGAGCTCCTACGAG.

Ten or more counts support this clone. With the read ending 3 residues before the CDR3 end, the germline J gene is used to fill in that end. V is TRBV19 and J is TRBJ1-1; TRBD1 aligns across 8 bases. With 5 bases clipped from V and 6 bases from J, the junction kept 8 bases outside the gene matches. CDR1 and CDR2 (germline): LNHDA, SQIVND (reference sequence). The CDR3 has 14 amino acids. The CDR3 bases that were read are TGTGCCAGTAGTGTCAGGGGGCGCGTGGCTGAA. This codes for CASSVRGRVAE. The whole CDR3 is CASSVRGRVAEAFF.

This clone showed up many times. The read falls 3 residues short of the CDR3 end, and the missing part is taken from the germline J gene. V is TRBV20-1 and J is TRBJ2-1, with 8 bases that match TRBD2. CDR3 size: 14 residues. Per germline, CDR1 DFQATT and CDR2 SNEGSKA (reference sequence). J was trimmed by 6 bases and V by 2 bases; bases with no gene match: 6. The CDR3 sequence is CSARRAGVGNEQFF. CDR3 DNA, as far as it was read: TGCAGTGCTAGACGAGCGGGAGTAGGCAATGAG.

At least ten counts were recorded for this clone. The read ends 3 residues shy of where the CDR3 ends; the end is completed using the germline J gene. The chain links TRBV7-2 to TRBJ2-7; 8 nucleotides align to TRBD1. The length of the CDR3 is 13 residues. CDR1 SGHTA and CDR2 FQGNSA come from the germline V gene. The V gene end was trimmed by 5 bases and the J gene end by 5 bases; junction bases not matched to a gene: 5. CDR3 DNA (partial): TGTGCCAGCAGCCCGGACAGGGAGGACGAG. This gives the protein CASSPDREDE. The CDR3 in full is CASSPDREDEQYF.

A remark on this clone: This could be a read error, since a much larger clone is one nucleotide away. Coverage ceases 3 residues before the CDR3 finishes, and the germline J gene fills in the end. This chain connects TRBV11-3 to TRBJ2-3; TRBD1 aligns across 10 bases. In germline, CDR1 is SGHNT, CDR2 YENEEA. This CDR3 is 15 amino acids long. CDR3 sequence: CASSHSGTGVETQYF. Incomplete CDR3 DNA: TGTGCCAGCAGCCATTCCGGGACAGGGGTTGAGACG. Filled out from reference TRBV11-3 and TRBJ2-3, the complete variable domain reads EAGVVQSPRYKIIEKKQPVAFWCNPISGHNTLYWYLQNLGQGPELLIRYENEEAVDDSQLPKDRFSAERLKGVDSTLKIQPAELGDSAVYLCASSHSGTGVETQYFGPGTRLTVL.

This clone appeared many times. The read comes to an end 3 residues before the CDR3 does, leaving the germline J gene to fill in the end. The genes are TRBV20-1 and TRBJ2-7; 15 bases line up with TRBD2. Per germline, CDR1 DFQATT and CDR2 SNEGSKA (reference sequence). After removal of 6 bases from V and 4 bases from J, the junction contained 4 bases not matched to a gene. The CDR3 runs to 14 residues. The sequenced part of the CDR3 DNA is TGCAGTGCCGAAGGGACTAGCGGGAGGTACGAG. Encoded protein: CSAEGTSGRYE. The full CDR3 reads CSAEGTSGRYEQYF.

This clone was counted at least ten times. The CDR3 end falls 3 residues outside the read, so it is completed with the germline J gene. The chain combines TRBV19 with TRBJ2-7, with 11 bases that match TRBD2. In germline, CDR1 is LNHDA, CDR2 SQIVND (reference sequence). Germline trimming cut 7 bases from V and 4 bases from J; bases unmatched to any gene: 9. The CDR3 runs to 15 residues. The part of the CDR3 DNA that was read is TGTGCCAGTACCCATACTAGCGGGGGCCCATACGAG. It yields the protein CASTHTSGGPYE. The full CDR3 sequence reads CASTHTSGGPYEQYF.

This clone was seen many times. The CDR3 end is not reached by the read, which stops 3 residues before it; the germline J gene fills it in. The chain joins TRBV7-2 to TRBJ2-2; perhaps TRBD2 as D (6 bases). The CDR3 runs 14 residues. Deletions cut 10 bases from V and 0 bases from J, with 12 bases between. Germline lookup yields CDR1 SGHTA and CDR2 FQGNSA. CDR3 residues: CATIGLPNTGELFF. The CDR3 DNA, read in part, is TGTGCCACCATAGGACTACCGAACACCGGGGAG.

This clone was seen at least ten times. The read terminates 3 residues before the CDR3 end, so the remaining end is supplied by the germline J gene. V and J are TRBV6-2 or TRBV6-3 and TRBJ2-7; D remains unclear. The ends were cut back, 2 bases at V and 4 bases at J, with 12 bases in the middle. Germline V gene sequence: CDR1 MNHEY, CDR2 SVGEGT. The CDR3 extends over 14 amino acids. CDR3 sequence reads: CASSYVSAEYEQYF. The CDR3 bases that were read are TGTGCCAGCAGTTACGTTTCGGCGGAATACGAG.

This clone was seen repeatedly, ten times or more. A read error may account for a junction end that differs from germline. The sequence runs out 3 residues before the end of the CDR3; the remainder is reconstructed from the germline J gene. The chain employs TRBV4-2 and TRBJ2-5; the D gene is possibly TRBD2 (6 bases). Germline lookup yields CDR1 LGHNA and CDR2 YNFKEQ. This CDR3 is 15 amino acids long. The covered CDR3 bases are TGCGCCAGCAGCCAAGATTGGAGGGTTGGAGAGACC. It translates to CASSQDWRVGET. The full CDR3 protein reads CASSQDWRVGETQYF.

This clone was detected ten times or more. Coverage ceases 3 residues before the CDR3 finishes, and the germline J gene fills in the end. The V and J genes are TRBV11-2 and TRBJ1-2, with 10 bases fitting TRBD1. V dropped 5 bases and J dropped 4; count of bases not matched to a gene: 7. The CDR3 covers 15 residues. The germline V gene encodes CDR1 SGHAT and CDR2 FQNNGV. CDR3 in amino acids: CASSPGQGMSYGYTF. Partial CDR3 DNA: TGTGCCAGCAGCCCGGGACAGGGGATGAGCTATGGC.